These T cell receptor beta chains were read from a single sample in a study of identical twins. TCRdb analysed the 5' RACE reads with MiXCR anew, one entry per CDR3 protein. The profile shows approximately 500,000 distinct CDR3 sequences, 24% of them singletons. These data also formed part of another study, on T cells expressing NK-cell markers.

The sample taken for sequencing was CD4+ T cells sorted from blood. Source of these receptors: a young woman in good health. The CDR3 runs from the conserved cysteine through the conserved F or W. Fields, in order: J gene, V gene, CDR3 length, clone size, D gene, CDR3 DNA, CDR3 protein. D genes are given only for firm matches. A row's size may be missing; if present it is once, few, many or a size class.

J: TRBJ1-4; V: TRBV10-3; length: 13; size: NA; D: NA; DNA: TGTGCCATCAGTCCGGGGGTTGCGGAAAAACTGTTTTTT; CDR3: CAISPGVAEKLFF
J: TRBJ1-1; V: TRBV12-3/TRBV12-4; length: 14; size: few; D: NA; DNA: TGTGCCAGCAGTTTAAGGGGGATGAACACTGAAGCTTTCTTT; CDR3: CASSLRGMNTEAFF
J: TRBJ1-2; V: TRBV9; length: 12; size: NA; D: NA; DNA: TGTGCCAGCAGCGTAGGGGGCCTTGGCTACACCTTC; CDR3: CASSVGGLGYTF
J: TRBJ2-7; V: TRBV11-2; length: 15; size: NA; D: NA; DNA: TGTGCCAGCAGCTTAGTCGCGGGGAGCTCCTACGAGCAGTACTTC; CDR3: CASSLVAGSSYEQYF
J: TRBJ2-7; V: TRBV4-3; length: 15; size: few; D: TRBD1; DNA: TGCGCCAGCAGCCCTCAGACAGGGTCTAGGAGCGAGCAGTACTTC; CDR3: CASSPQTGSRSEQYF
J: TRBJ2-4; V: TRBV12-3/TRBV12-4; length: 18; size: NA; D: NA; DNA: TGTGCCATCAGTTTAATCGGGGGCCAGGGTCGAGGTAAAAACATTCAGTACTTC; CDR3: CAISLIGGQGRGKNIQYF
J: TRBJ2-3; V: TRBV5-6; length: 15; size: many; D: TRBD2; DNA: TGTGCCAGCAGCCCAGGGACTAGCGGCACAGATACGCAGTATTTT; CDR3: CASSPGTSGTDTQYF
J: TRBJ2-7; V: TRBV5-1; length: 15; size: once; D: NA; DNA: TGCGCCAGCAGCTTGGATACAGCGCTGAGCTACGAGCAGTACTTC; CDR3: CASSLDTALSYEQYF
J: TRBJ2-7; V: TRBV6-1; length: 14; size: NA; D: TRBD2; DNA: TGTGCCAGCAGTGAGTCAAGCGGGACCGGAGAGCAGTACTTC; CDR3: CASSESSGTGEQYF
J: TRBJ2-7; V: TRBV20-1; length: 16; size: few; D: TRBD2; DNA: TGCAGTGCTGTCGACGGCGGGAGGGCGAGCTCCTACGAGCAGTACTTC; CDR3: CSAVDGGRASSYEQYF
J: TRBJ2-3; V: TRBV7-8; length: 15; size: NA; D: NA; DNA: TGTGCCAGCAGCCCTGGACTCAGTAGCACAGATACGCAGTATTTT; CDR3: CASSPGLSSTDTQYF
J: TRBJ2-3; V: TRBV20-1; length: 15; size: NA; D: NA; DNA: TGCAGTGCTAGAGATCTAATTGCTAACACAGATACGCAGTATTTT; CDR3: CSARDLIANTDTQYF
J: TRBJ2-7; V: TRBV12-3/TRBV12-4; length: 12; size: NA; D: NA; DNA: TGTGCCAGCAGACTCGCGACCTACGAGCAGTACTTC; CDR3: CASRLATYEQYF
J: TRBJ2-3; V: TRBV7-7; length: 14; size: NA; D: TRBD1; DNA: TGTGCCAGCAGCCACGGACAGGGGTCAGATACGCAGTATTTT; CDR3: CASSHGQGSDTQYF